This TCR beta chain was captured by sequencing in a study of CD8+ T cells in alopecia areata. Study as a whole: Treated patients were given 5 to 10 mg oral tofacitinib twice daily. Study-wide findings and caveats: Clarity of TCR sharing across patients fell short of that in mice, possibly HLA-related. Sequencing of scalp samples also includes resident alphabeta T cells from normal skin. Persistence of many expanded lesional clones was seen in scalp and blood during tofacitinib.

Isolated RNA was reverse transcribed into cDNA used as the sequencing template. Generated by immunoSEQ multiplex PCR, the TCRdb table keeps only in-frame clones and is missing some. The sample has about 140,000 clones, roughly 86% seen once. The table lists this clone with a few counts. Antigen specificity is unknown. CDR3 length equals 14 residues. Germline lookup yields CDR1 ENHRY and CDR2 SYGVKD. Trimming shortened V by 1 base and J by 2 bases, and 8 bases separated the two germline ends. Treatment of the sample: oral pan-JAK inhibitor, 5-10 mg twice daily. The TCR comes from a human donor with alopecia areata. The genes are TRBV10-3 and TRBJ2-5; the D is unclear. The starting material was CD8+ T cells sorted from blood, obtained at week 4, from a patient treated with tofacitinib. CDR3 nucleotide sequence: TGTGCCATCAGTGAGTGGGCTAATCAAGAGACCCAGTACTTC. Translated: CAISEWANQETQYF.